This TCR beta chain is drawn from a study of long-term antiretroviral therapy in people with HIV. Turning to the study itself: In the earliest collections, sampling predates the 2015 immediate-ART recommendation by about a decade.

The assay, immunoSEQ v3.0, was run at survey level. Per-sample sequencing targets were roughly 35,000-55,000 T-cell genomes. TCRdb's copy holds only in-frame clones and misses some; the assay was immunoSEQ multiplex PCR. The sample consists of some 31,000 clones, 90% to 95% of them appearing once. Concerning this clone itself: Its antigen is still unknown.

Study results and limitations: Transplant donor controls retained higher diversity, though diversity increased after ART.

The CDR3 length is 16 residues. Germline CDR1 reads MGHDK; CDR2 reads SYGVNS. Between the trimmed V and J ends, which lost 1 base and 4 bases, there was a span of 16 bases. The starting material was unsorted PBMCs, obtained just over 7.2 years after starting antiretroviral therapy. This clonotype was sampled from a man aged 50 or older with HIV. The chain links TRBV25-1 to TRBJ1-2; D is unclear. The CDR3 region has the DNA TGTGCCAGCAGTGAATCGGATAGTGGGGTTGGCTATGGCTACACCTTC. Amino acid sequence: CASSESDSGVGYGYTF.